Each of the 9 T cell receptor beta chains below was sequenced from the same sample in a study of T cell clonotyping in hematopoietic cell transplantation (dated by TCRdb to the early 2020s). The time point tag for this specimen amounts to: 30 days after allo-HCT. Libraries were prepared through the immunoSEQ multiplex PCR assay. TCRdb retrieved this table from immuneACCESS and kept in-frame rearrangements only. Not all clones are present; in checked studies, unresolved V genes account for under half, and no reason is known for the remainder. Recorded for this sample are approximately 13,000 clones; around 98% of them occurred a single time. The top ten clones comprise approximately 4.2% of the sample. The starting material was peripheral blood mononuclear cells, obtained 30 days after allogeneic stem cell transplant. These receptors originate from a female patient aged 50 to 65 who had an allogeneic stem cell transplant from an unrelated donor, so T cells may come from the graft donor. Some clones in this sample may be carry-over from other donors' samples.

This clone was seen just once. The chain recombines TRBV2 with TRBJ1-1; 7 nucleotides match TRBD1. This CDR3 has 15 amino acids. The V segment lost 5 bases and the J segment 6 bases; nucleotides outside the gene matches: 12. CDR1 and CDR2 (germline): SNHLY, FYNNEI. This chain's CDR3 is CASSYSKGATAEAFF. The CDR3 DNA sequence: TGTGCCAGCAGTTATTCGAAGGGGGCAACAGCTGAAGCTTTCTTT. The entire variable domain, with the rest obtained from reference TRBV2 and TRBJ1-1, is as follows: EPEVTQTPSHQVTQMGQEVILRCVPISNHLYFYWYRQILGQKVEFLVSFYNNEISEKSEIFDDQFSVERPDGSNFTLKIRSTKLEDSAMYFCASSYSKGATAEAFFGQGTRLTVV.

The V and J genes are TRBV9 and TRBJ1-6; D remains ambiguous. The CDR3 has 14 residues. The germline V and J ends were trimmed by 8 bases and 1 base, with 10 bases remaining between them. Germline V gives CDR1 SGDLS, CDR2 YYNGEE. The CDR3 DNA reads TGTGCCAGTACTCAGGAATCCTATAATTCACCCCTCCACTTT. This gives the protein CASTQESYNSPLHF.

V gene TRBV5-1 combines with J gene TRBJ2-5; maybe TRBD2 (6 bases). V lost 4 bases and J 0 bases, leaving 16 bases between the germline ends. Germline lookup yields CDR1 SGHRS and CDR2 YFSETQ. CDR3 length equals 16 residues. In nucleotides, the CDR3 is TGCGCCAGCAGCCCACTCGGGAGCAAGTACCAAGAGACCCAGTACTTC. Amino acids: CASSPLGSKYQETQYF.

This chain connects TRBV6-1 to TRBJ1-2; D gene uncertain. This CDR3 is built from 14 residues. Trimming left V 1 base short and J 9 bases short, with 15 bases between. Germline V gives CDR1 MNHNS, CDR2 SASEGT. The CDR3 reads CASSEEMQSSRYTF. The CDR3 nucleotides are TGTGCCAGCAGTGAAGAAATGCAGTCATCTCGCTACACCTTC.

This chain uses TRBV9 with TRBJ1-5; the D gene is possibly TRBD1 (5 bases). Germline CDR1 SGDLS, CDR2 YYNGEE. The CDR3 length is 15 residues. V gave up 0 bases and J gave up 3 bases, with 10 bases separating them. Here the CDR3 reads CASSVDGDFNQPQHF. CDR3 in DNA: TGTGCCAGCAGCGTAGACGGGGACTTCAATCAGCCCCAGCATTTT.

This chain connects TRBV6-5 to TRBJ1-1, with D unclear. Germline V gene lookup returns CDR1 MNHEY and CDR2 SVGAGI. Trimming removed 5 bases from V and 6 bases from J, with 10 bases in between. This CDR3 has 12 residues. Written as DNA, the CDR3 is TGTGCCAGCAGTACCCCTATCGCTGAAGCTTTCTTT. Encoded protein: CASSTPIAEAFF.

The chain is built from TRBV18 and TRBJ2-7; D unclear. With 5 bases removed from V and 3 bases from J, the gap between germline ends came to 5 bases. The germline CDR1 and CDR2 sequences are KGHSH and LQKENI. There are 11 residues in the CDR3. In DNA, the CDR3 is TGTGCCAGCTCAGTAGACTACGAGCAGTACTTC. Amino acids: CASSVDYEQYF.

This chain uses TRBV4-1 with TRBJ1-2; the D gene is possibly TRBD1 (6 bases). The CDR3 runs to 17 residues. The germline CDR1 and CDR2 sequences are MGHRA and YSYEKL. V lost 4 bases and J 6 bases, leaving 24 bases between the germline ends. This CDR3 is CASSLNPGRGYGDGYTF. CDR3 nucleotides: TGCGCCAGCAGCCTAAATCCGGGGAGGGGGTACGGGGATGGCTACACCTTC.

This chain uses TRBV11-3 with TRBJ2-1; 8 bases line up with TRBD1. V was clipped by 5 bases and J by 7 bases; unmatched bases: 7. Germline V gene data show CDR1 as SGHNT and CDR2 as YENEEA. CDR3 size: 14 residues. As DNA, the CDR3 is TGTGCCAGCAGCCCCCGGACAGGGTTGAATGAGCAGTTCTTC. Translation gives CASSPRTGLNEQFF.